The present TCR beta chain was sequenced within a study of breast tumors, draining lymph nodes, adjacent tissues. This clonotype was detected many times. Axillary draining lymph nodes of breast cancer patients supplied the node samples. Trimming at V came to 3 bases and at J to 1 base, leaving 0 bases not matched to a gene. Per the germline V gene, CDR1 is LNHDA and CDR2 is SQIVND (reference sequence). The CDR3 covers 14 residues. TCRdb fed the multiplex PCR reads into MiXCR, producing one record per CDR3 protein. Among approximately 210,000 distinct CDR3 sequences listed, 32% were seen once. This chain uses TRBV19 with TRBJ1-2; 9 bases are a match to TRBD1. The receptor's source is a female donor with breast cancer. Some clones in this sample may be carry-over from other donors' samples. The source material was axillary lymph node tissue. CDR3 region: CASSMGQGNYGYTF. The DNA of the CDR3 is TGTGCCAGTAGTATGGGACAGGGTAACTATGGCTACACCTTC.